The sequence of this T cell receptor (beta chain) was determined in a study of T cells after yellow fever vaccination. Study at large: Memory subsets EM, EMRA, CM and Tscm were separated by sorting based on CD3, CD45RA, CCR7 and CD95. Study-level points and caveats: One caveat is that FACS-sorted repertoires could contain abundant clonotypes contaminating from the bulk population. The secondary response showed a weaker magnitude and a faster peak, day 5 versus 15. After the booster, 96% of CD4 and more than 85% of CD8 primary-response clones were re-detected.

This clonotype was seen many times. Germline values: CDR1 MNHEY, CDR2 SMNVEV (reference sequence). This CDR3 region has 13 residues. Trimming took 9 bases from V and 0 from J, leaving 11 bases between them. TCRdb recomputed calls from the 5' RACE reads with MiXCR, one row per CDR3 protein. This sample has about 25,000 distinct CDR3 sequences, with 3.4% found just once. The specimen comprised PBMCs, either bulk or a sorted T-cell subset (CD4+, CD8+, memory, or dextramer-sorted; not recorded which), sampled 35 to 50 days after the first yellow fever vaccination. The V gene is TRBV27, the J gene TRBJ1-2; no definite D call. The clonotype originates from a man aged 18 to 29 who received the YFV17D yellow fever vaccine. CDR3 in amino acids: CASWALTNYGYTF. The CDR3, as DNA: TGTGCCAGTTGGGCCCTAACTAACTATGGCTACACCTTC.